The clone carrying this TCR beta chain was seen many times. Researchers amplified the TCR beta CDR3 regions from RNA transcripts. With the HTBI primer set, the TCR CDR3 went through a first round of RT-PCR. TCRdb re-called the multiplex PCR reads through MiXCR, storing one row per CDR3 protein. The data contain 350,000 to 450,000 distinct CDR3 sequences, approximately 17% of them singletons. Trimming shortened V by 1 base and J by 0 bases, and 7 bases separated the two germline ends. Germline V gene data show CDR1 as SEHNR and CDR2 as FQNEAQ (reference sequence). The CDR3 consists of 16 residues. In making diagnoses, clinical symptoms, serum thyroxine and TRAb, thyroid ultrasound and orbital computed tomography were all used. The source of the PBMCs was roughly 10 ml of fresh peripheral blood. This record belongs to a study of T cells in Graves' hyperthyroidism and ophthalmopathy.

The chain couples TRBV7-9 to TRBJ2-6; D unclear. Sequenced sample: blood. This TCR was sampled from a woman in her twenties or thirties with Graves' hyperthyroidism that later progressed to Graves' ophthalmopathy. The CDR3 reads CASSLGGVSGANVLTF. In DNA form, the CDR3 reads TGTGCCAGCAGCTTAGGGGGTGTCTCTGGGGCCAACGTCCTGACTTTC. The full variable domain, its missing parts supplied by reference TRBV7-9 and TRBJ2-6, is DTGVSQNPRHKITKRGQNVTFRCDPISEHNRLYWYRQTLGQGPEFLTYFQNEAQLEKSRLLSDRFSAERPKGSFSTLEIQRTEQGDSAMYLCASSLGGVSGANVLTFGAGSRLTVL.